Listed below are T cell receptor beta chains from one sample, sequenced in a study of cytomegalovirus exposure and HLA in healthy donors. The data were produced by immunoSEQ multiplex PCR, yet TCRdb's version contains in-frame clones alone and is incomplete. The sample records approximately 140,000 clones, 60% to 80% being singletons. Sequenced material: PBMCs. The source of these receptors is a male donor in good health and CMV-seronegative. The CDR3 runs from the conserved cysteine through the conserved F or W. The D gene is left open where the match is weak. Rows may omit the clone size; those that give it use once, few, many or a size class.

TRBD1	.	TRBV27	TRBJ2-7	CASSKDRGASSYEQYF	TGTGCCAGCAGCAAGGACAGGGGGGCCAGCTCCTACGAGCAGTACTTC
.	.	TRBV7-3	TRBJ2-3	CASSSFGGDTQYF	TGTGCCAGCAGCTCCTTTGGGGGGGATACGCAGTATTTT
TRBD1	.	TRBV19	TRBJ2-4	CASSGGQGSNIQYF	TGTGCCAGTAGTGGGGGACAGGGGTCAAACATTCAGTACTTC
.	.	TRBV27	TRBJ1-6	CASSLNAGGRSYNSPLHF	TGTGCCAGCAGTTTAAACGCTGGAGGGAGATCCTATAATTCACCCCTCCACTTT
TRBD2	.	TRBV11-2	TRBJ2-5	CASRNPLGGEETQYF	TGTGCCAGCAGAAACCCCCTGGGGGGGGAAGAGACCCAGTACTTC
TRBD1	.	TRBV14	TRBJ2-1	CASSHTDRVNEQFF	TGTGCCAGCAGCCACACCGACAGGGTCAATGAGCAGTTCTTC
.	.	TRBV5-4	TRBJ1-2	CASSSTGTGYGYTF	TGTGCCAGCAGCTCAACAGGGACGGGCTATGGCTACACCTTC
TRBD1	.	TRBV30	TRBJ2-3	CAWSPGTGPGDTQYF	TGTGCCTGGAGTCCGGGGACAGGGCCAGGAGATACGCAGTATTTT
TRBD1	few	TRBV19	TRBJ1-6	CASKGLWTGASPLHF	TGTGCCAGTAAGGGGTTGTGGACAGGGGCTTCACCCCTCCACTTT
.	.	TRBV5-1	TRBJ2-7	CASSSDPGPYEQYF	TGCGCCAGCAGCTCAGATCCGGGTCCCTACGAGCAGTACTTC
.	.	TRBV4-3	TRBJ1-5	CASSQDRTGGQPQHF	TGCGCCAGCAGCCAAGATCGCACAGGCGGTCAGCCCCAGCATTTT
TRBD1	.	TRBV6-5	TRBJ1-4	CASSNGTARNEKLFF	TGTGCCAGCAGTAATGGGACAGCTCGTAATGAAAAACTGTTTTTT
.	.	TRBV2	TRBJ2-1	CASSGSDSSYNEQFF	TGTGCCAGCAGTGGTTCGGACAGCTCCTACAATGAGCAGTTCTTC
TRBD1	.	TRBV6-5	TRBJ1-1	CASSRTGAAEAFF	TGTGCCAGCAGTCGAACAGGGGCGGCTGAAGCTTTCTTT
.	.	TRBV4-3	TRBJ2-5	CASSELRGQETQYF	TGCGCCAGCAGCGAACTCCGGGGCCAAGAGACCCAGTACTTC
.	.	TRBV6-6	TRBJ1-4	CASQTKQTFDEKLFF	TGTGCCAGCCAGACCAAACAGACCTTTGATGAAAAACTGTTTTTT
.	.	TRBV28	TRBJ1-2	CASSSYPGEGGLYGYTF	TGTGCCAGCAGTTCATATCCCGGGGAGGGGGGACTCTATGGCTACACCTTC
TRBD1	.	TRBV23-1	TRBJ1-5	CASSQGRGRDQPQHF	TGCGCCAGCAGCCAAGGAAGGGGGCGGGATCAGCCCCAGCATTTT
TRBD1	.	TRBV18	TRBJ1-6	CASSTLGTGSSPLHF	TGTGCCAGCTCAACGCTCGGGACAGGCAGTTCACCCCTCCACTTT
TRBD1	few	TRBV5-4	TRBJ2-4	CASSRGQGENIQYF	TGTGCCAGCAGCAGAGGACAGGGTGAAAACATTCAGTACTTC
.	.	TRBV6-1	TRBJ1-1	CASSRPRETEAFF	TGTGCCAGCTCACGACCCAGGGAAACTGAAGCTTTCTTT
TRBD2	.	TRBV4-2	TRBJ2-1	CASSPDGGYNEQFF	TGTGCCAGCAGTCCGGACGGGGGGTACAATGAGCAGTTCTTC
.	.	TRBV4-2	TRBJ1-5	CASSQEEAGSGQPQHF	TGTGCCAGCAGCCAAGAGGAGGCAGGGAGCGGGCAGCCCCAGCATTTT
.	.	TRBV7-2	TRBJ1-6	CASSLYRAPYNSPLHF	TGTGCCAGCAGCTTATACAGGGCCCCTTATAATTCACCCCTCCACTTT
.	few	TRBV4-1	TRBJ1-2	CASSQVYDYGYTF	TGCGCCAGCAGCCAAGTCTACGACTATGGCTACACCTTC
.	.	TRBV7-8	TRBJ2-6	CASSLARTLGANVLTF	TGTGCCAGCAGCTTAGCGCGAACCCTGGGGGCCAACGTCCTGACTTTC
.	.	TRBV7-8	TRBJ2-1	CASSLAIQHNEQFF	TGTGCCAGCAGCTTAGCGATACAGCACAATGAGCAGTTCTTC
TRBD2	.	TRBV9	TRBJ2-2	CASSRTSGGAFTGELFF	TGTGCCAGCAGCAGGACTAGCGGGGGAGCCTTCACCGGGGAGCTGTTTTTT
TRBD1	.	TRBV30	TRBJ1-2	CALTPTGLGSGGYTF	TGTGCCCTAACCCCGACAGGGTTAGGGTCTGGTGGCTACACCTTC
TRBD1	.	TRBV6-5	TRBJ2-6	CASTAGGAGANVLTF	TGTGCCAGCACCGCAGGGGGAGCTGGGGCCAACGTCCTGACTTTC
.	.	TRBV20-1	TRBJ1-1	CSARDRSAAFF	TGCAGTGCTAGAGATCGGAGCGCGGCTTTCTTT
.	.	TRBV18	TRBJ1-6	CASSPFDRSSYNSPLHF	TGTGCCAGCTCACCGTTCGACCGGAGCTCCTATAATTCACCCCTCCACTTT
TRBD1	.	TRBV7-9	TRBJ2-3	CASSLGGTVDTQYF	TGTGCCAGCAGCTTAGGTGGGACAGTGGATACGCAGTATTTT
.	.	TRBV25-1	TRBJ1-1	CASKASGPEAFF	TGTGCCAGCAAGGCTTCAGGGCCTGAAGCTTTCTTT
TRBD1	.	TRBV6-5	TRBJ1-6	CASSYSGQGGSPLHF	TGTGCCAGCAGTTACTCCGGACAGGGGGGATCACCCCTCCACTTT
.	.	TRBV13	TRBJ1-1	CASSFKTGAFF	TGTGCCAGCAGCTTCAAGACAGGCGCTTTCTTT
TRBD1	.	TRBV6-5	TRBJ2-1	CASSFQGARGNEQFF	TGTGCCAGCAGTTTTCAGGGGGCAAGGGGGAATGAGCAGTTCTTC
.	few	TRBV11-2	TRBJ1-5	CASSAGGANSNQPQHF	TGTGCCAGCAGCGCGGGGGGGGCTAATAGCAATCAGCCCCAGCATTTT
.	.	TRBV14	TRBJ2-7	CASSQAGKGLSSYEQYF	TGTGCCAGCAGCCAAGCTGGAAAGGGGCTGAGCTCCTACGAGCAGTACTTC
.	once	TRBV7-2	TRBJ1-1	CATAQGNTEAFF	TGTGCCACCGCGCAGGGGAACACTGAAGCTTTCTTT
.	.	TRBV5-1	TRBJ2-6	CASRSQGSGANVLTF	TGCGCCAGCAGATCACAGGGTAGCGGGGCCAACGTCCTGACTTTC
.	.	TRBV28	TRBJ2-5	CASSSFIDPGAQYF	TGTGCCAGCAGTTCCTTTATTGACCCGGGGGCCCAGTACTTC
.	.	TRBV5-3	TRBJ1-1	CARSFGTANTEAFF	TGTGCCAGAAGCTTTGGCACAGCGAACACTGAAGCTTTCTTT
TRBD1	.	TRBV11-1	TRBJ2-7	CASSPDRAPSYEQYF	TGTGCCAGCAGCCCGGACAGGGCTCCCTCCTACGAGCAGTACTTC
.	.	TRBV30	TRBJ1-1	CFGQKNTEAFF	TGTTTCGGACAGAAGAACACTGAAGCTTTCTTT
TRBD1	.	TRBV4-2	TRBJ1-2	CASSQDWGQGAGGYTF	TGTGCCAGCAGCCAAGATTGGGGACAGGGGGCAGGAGGCTACACCTTC
.	.	TRBV6-1	TRBJ2-7	CASSTTDSLYEQYF	TGTGCCAGCAGTACTACGGACAGTCTCTACGAGCAGTACTTC
TRBD1	.	TRBV14	TRBJ2-1	CASSTRDRGFYNEQFF	TGTGCCAGCAGCACCCGGGACAGGGGCTTCTACAATGAGCAGTTCTTC
TRBD2	.	TRBV7-3	TRBJ2-6	CASSPTAGLGANVLTF	TGTGCCAGCAGTCCCACGGCGGGACTAGGGGCCAACGTCCTGACTTTC
TRBD2	.	TRBV5-6	TRBJ2-5	CASSQPGGLGETQYF	TGTGCCAGCAGCCAACCGGGGGGGCTGGGGGAGACCCAGTACTTC